This T cell receptor (beta chain) emerged from a study of shared T cell receptors in the human thymus (dated by TCRdb to the early 2020s). Regarding the complete study: The study investigated the way shared, self-reactive T-cell receptor alpha chains are produced in the human thymus.

The table lists this clone with a count of one. No cognate antigen has been identified for it. Base qualities are not provided; no much larger clone lies one nucleotide away. The method was the immunoSEQ multiplex PCR assay. This immuneACCESS table, as held by TCRdb, lists in-frame sequences with V and J called but not all clones. Of the missing ones, under half trace to an unresolved V gene in checked studies; the others have no known cause. The sample table lists hundreds of thousands of clones, approximately 95% of them with a count of one. The ten biggest clones cover roughly 0.02% of the sample. The clonotype was recovered from a human donor. Source material: thymocytes.

The base sequence is TGTGCCAGCAGTTTATTCCGGTCAGGGGGCCGGACCGGGGAGCTGTTTTTT. The translation is CASSLFRSGGRTGELFF. The chain couples TRBV27 to TRBJ2-2, and TRBD1 matches 8 of the central bases. Compared with germline, V lacks 1 base and J lacks 5 bases; bases without a gene match: 9. The germline V gene (reference sequence) gives CDR1 as MNHEY and CDR2 as SMNVEV. Counted from cysteine to phenylalanine, this CDR3 has 17 amino acids. Of all the DNA, just the CDR3 is kept, 51 bases in frame from base 1.